The rows below give T cell receptor beta chains drawn from one sample of a study of graft-versus-host responses after intestinal transplantation. Clones were sequenced by immunoSEQ multiplex PCR, and TCRdb holds only the in-frame ones, with some missing. The table has approximately 23,000 clones, around two fifths seen once. Material: alloreactive CD8+ T cells from a mixed lymphocyte reaction culture, obtained before transplantation. These receptors originate from a human patient who was an organ donor for intestinal transplantation. Both conserved end residues are part of each CDR3. Each record gives: D gene, J gene, V gene, clone size, CDR3 DNA, CDR3 protein. D genes are given only for firm matches. Expanded clones are given a class, and other clones once, few, many or no size at all.

D: TRBD2; J: TRBJ2-7; V: TRBV27; size: NA; DNA: TGTGCCAGCCGGGACTACTTCTACGAGCAGTACTTC; CDR3: CASRDYFYEQYF
D: NA; J: TRBJ1-5; V: TRBV19; size: NA; DNA: TGTGCCAGTAGTCATATTTGGCAGCCCCCGAGGGATCAGCCCCAGCATTTT; CDR3: CASSHIWQPPRDQPQHF
D: NA; J: TRBJ2-6; V: TRBV9; size: medium-sized; DNA: TGTGCCAGCAGCGACGGGACACACAACGTCCTGACTTTC; CDR3: CASSDGTHNVLTF
D: TRBD1; J: TRBJ2-7; V: TRBV6-5; size: medium-sized; DNA: TGTGCCAGCAGTCCCGGGACAGGTTTCGAGCAGTACTTC; CDR3: CASSPGTGFEQYF
D: NA; J: TRBJ1-1; V: TRBV4-1; size: few; DNA: TGCGCCAGCAGCCACGCAGGGTTGAACACTGAAGCTTTCTTT; CDR3: CASSHAGLNTEAFF
D: NA; J: TRBJ2-3; V: TRBV11-2; size: NA; DNA: TGTGCCAGCAGCACTATTTCCGGGCCCCGCACAGATACGCAGTATTTT; CDR3: CASSTISGPRTDTQYF
D: NA; J: TRBJ1-2; V: TRBV5-4; size: few; DNA: TGTGCCAGCAGCTCGAGCGCGGGCTATGGCTACACCTTC; CDR3: CASSSSAGYGYTF
D: NA; J: TRBJ2-2; V: TRBV5-1; size: NA; DNA: TGCGCCAGCAGCTTGGGGCCACGCACCGGGGAGCTGTTTTTT; CDR3: CASSLGPRTGELFF
D: NA; J: TRBJ2-5; V: TRBV4-1; size: few; DNA: TGCGCCAGCAGCCAAGTTGGGACGGAGACCCAGTACTTC; CDR3: CASSQVGTETQYF
D: NA; J: TRBJ2-7; V: TRBV28; size: NA; DNA: TGTGCCAGCAGTTTAGCGGCCGAGCAGTACTTC; CDR3: CASSLAAEQYF
D: TRBD1; J: TRBJ1-5; V: TRBV7-8; size: NA; DNA: TGTGCCAGCAGCGTCGATGACAGGGGAAATCAGCCCCAGCATTTT; CDR3: CASSVDDRGNQPQHF